This paragraph reports one T cell receptor beta chain. The specificity of this receptor is unknown. No much larger clone exists at a distance of one base, and base qualities are not known. The intended sense of this specimen's treatment or condition label: live attenuated yellow fever vaccine strain. At each blood-draw timepoint, two biological replicates of bulk PBMCs were collected. A standard Ficoll-Paque protocol was used to isolate PBMCs from peripheral blood. TriZol was used to extract RNA from bulk PBMCs, from CD4 and CD8 fractions, and from dextramer-positive and dextramer-negative fractions. Synthesis of TCR cDNA relied on 5'RACE template switching, a step that introduced a universal primer site along with unique molecular identifiers. Priming for cDNA synthesis came from both the TCR alpha and TCR beta constant segments. Two PCR steps were used to amplify libraries, with sample barcodes and sequencing adapters being added in the second step. Sequencing of libraries was done on Illumina HiSeq 2500 (2x100 bp) or NovaSeq (2x150 bp). For the original study's pipeline: Reads were demultiplexed and collapsed into UMI consensus sequences with MIGEC, and V(D)J alignment was performed with MiXCR. Vaccine-responding clonotypes were identified with edgeR using replicate PBMC samples, with FDR below 0.01 and a log2 fold change above 5 up to day 15 being required. Each bulk clonotype was labeled CD4 or CD8 based on which sequenced repertoire, CD4 or CD8, contained the clonotype at higher abundance. Through fastp at Q25 and MiXCR, TCRdb rebuilt clones from the public reads, retaining in-frame beta chains. Each CDR3 protein gets just one entry, which takes the most common genes and DNA from the rows behind it. TCRdb assigned the V and J calls; the authors' analysis was not used. The sample table shows around 360,000 distinct CDR3 sequences, and roughly 10% are seen once. The ten largest clonotypes hold less than 20% of the sample.

This sample was taken from a study of T cells after yellow fever vaccination (dated 2019 in TCRdb). The study in broad terms: The SMART-Seq v4 Ultra Low Input RNA kit was used to prepare libraries from fractions with low cell numbers. Blood was drawn at multiple timepoints before and after primary and secondary immunization, with bulk PBMC replicates and cell subsets isolated. Two healthy male donors, one aged 18 to 30 and one aged 30 to 40 years, made up the cohort. To follow T-cell clones before and after primary and booster YFV17D yellow fever vaccination, bulk TCR alpha and beta repertoires were sequenced over time.

General findings and caveats noted by the study authors: A small share of clonotypes occurred in both CD4 and CD8 compartments, likely arising from convergent recombination. Because the study included only a couple of donors, the extent to which the findings can be generalized is limited. Computational filtering was required because FACS-sorted repertoires could contain abundant contaminating clonotypes from the bulk population. The secondary T-cell response was found to be weaker but faster than the primary response, with a peak reached on day 5 rather than on day 15. Most clones expanded after primary vaccination were re-detected after the booster (96% of CD4 and approximately 88% of CD8), suggesting broad memory maintenance.

From its cysteine to its phenylalanine, the CDR3 spans 13 amino acids. Only the CDR3 DNA is retained, 39 bases long and in frame from the first base. The V end loses 2 bases and the J end loses 4 bases, and a stretch of 9 bases separates them. CDR1 and CDR2 were assigned from the germline V gene (reference sequence) as DFQATT and SNEGSKA. The source material was PBMCs, sampled on the day of the first yellow fever vaccination. The origin of this receptor is a man aged 18 to 30 who received the YFV17D yellow fever vaccine. This chain is built from TRBV20-1 and TRBJ1-5, with no reliable assignment of the D segment. The base sequence is TGCAGTGCTAGATTGTCTGGGAATCAGCCCCAGCATTTT. This sequence encodes CSARLSGNQPQHF.